This T cell receptor beta chain was documented in a study of T cell changes during pregnancy in multiple sclerosis. The CDR3 consists of 15 residues. CDR1 and CDR2 (germline): SEHNR, FQNEAQ (reference sequence). The V end was cut by 5 bases, the J end by 4 bases, with 14 bases between. Some clones are missing from TCRdb's copy, which holds only in-frame ones; the method was immunoSEQ multiplex PCR. The sample includes about 83,000 clones, over 80% of them seen just once. The sample in question was PBMCs, obtained in the first trimester of pregnancy. The origin of this receptor is a female donor in good health, serving as a control in a pregnancy study. Some clones in this sample may be carry-over from other donors' samples. The rearrangement links TRBV7-9 to TRBJ1-4; unclear D gene. The CDR3 loop is CASSLLGRGNEKLFF. The CDR3 nucleotides are TGTGCCAGCAGCCTACTCGGACGGGGTAATGAAAAACTGTTTTTT. Using reference TRBV7-9 and TRBJ1-4 for the parts outside the CDR3, the full variable domain is DTGVSQNPRHKITKRGQNVTFRCDPISEHNRLYWYRQTLGQGPEFLTYFQNEAQLEKSRLLSDRFSAERPKGSFSTLEIQRTEQGDSAMYLCASSLLGRGNEKLFFGSGTQLSVL.